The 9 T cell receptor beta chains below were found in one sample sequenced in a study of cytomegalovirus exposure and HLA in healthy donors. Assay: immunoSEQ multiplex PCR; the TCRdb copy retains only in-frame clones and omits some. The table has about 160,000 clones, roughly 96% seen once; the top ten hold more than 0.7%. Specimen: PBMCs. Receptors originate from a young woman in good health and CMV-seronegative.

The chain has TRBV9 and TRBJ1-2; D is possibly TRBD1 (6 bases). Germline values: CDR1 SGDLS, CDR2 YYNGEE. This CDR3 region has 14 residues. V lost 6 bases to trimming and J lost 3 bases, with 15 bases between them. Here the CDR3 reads CASTGGRAHYGYTF. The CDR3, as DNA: TGTGCCAGCACCGGGGGGCGCGCTCACTATGGCTACACCTTC.

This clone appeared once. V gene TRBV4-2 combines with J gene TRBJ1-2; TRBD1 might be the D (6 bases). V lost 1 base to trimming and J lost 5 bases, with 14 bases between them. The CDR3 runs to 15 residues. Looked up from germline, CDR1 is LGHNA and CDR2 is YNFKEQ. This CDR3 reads CASSQAIGQLYGYTF. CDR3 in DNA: TGTGCCAGCAGCCAAGCGATTGGACAGCTTTATGGCTACACCTTC.

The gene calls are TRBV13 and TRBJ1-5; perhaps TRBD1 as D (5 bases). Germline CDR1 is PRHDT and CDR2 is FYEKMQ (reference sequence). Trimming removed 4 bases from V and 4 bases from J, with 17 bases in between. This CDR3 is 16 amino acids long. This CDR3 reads CASSYRGPGGNQPQHF. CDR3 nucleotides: TGTGCCAGCAGCTACCGCGGGCCGGGGGGAAATCAGCCCCAGCATTTT.

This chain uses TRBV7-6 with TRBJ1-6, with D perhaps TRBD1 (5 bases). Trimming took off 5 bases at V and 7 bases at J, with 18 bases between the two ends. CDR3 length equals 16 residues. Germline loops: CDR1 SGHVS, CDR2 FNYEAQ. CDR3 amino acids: CASSPWGGGANSPLHF. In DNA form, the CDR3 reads TGTGCCAGCAGCCCATGGGGGGGAGGGGCGAATTCACCCCTCCACTTT. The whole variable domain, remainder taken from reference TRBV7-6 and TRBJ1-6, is GAGVSQSPRYKVTKRGQDVALRCDPISGHVSLYWYRQALGQGPEFLTYFNYEAQQDKSGLPNDRFSAERPEGSISTLTIQRTEQRDSAMYRCASSPWGGGANSPLHFGNGTRLTVT.

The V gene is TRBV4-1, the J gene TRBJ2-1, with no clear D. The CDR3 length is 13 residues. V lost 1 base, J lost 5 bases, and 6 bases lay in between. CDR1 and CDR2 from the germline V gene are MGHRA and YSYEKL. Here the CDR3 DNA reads TGCGCCAGCAGCCAAGGCTATAACAATGAGCAGTTCTTC. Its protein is CASSQGYNNEQFF.

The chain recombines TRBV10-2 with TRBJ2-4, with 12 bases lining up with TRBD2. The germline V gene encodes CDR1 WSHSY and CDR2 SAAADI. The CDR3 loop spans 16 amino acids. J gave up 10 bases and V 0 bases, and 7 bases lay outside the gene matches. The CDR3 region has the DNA TGCGCCAGCAGTGAGTCCCCTAGCGGGGGGGCGAGGATTCAGTACTTC. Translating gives CASSESPSGGARIQYF.

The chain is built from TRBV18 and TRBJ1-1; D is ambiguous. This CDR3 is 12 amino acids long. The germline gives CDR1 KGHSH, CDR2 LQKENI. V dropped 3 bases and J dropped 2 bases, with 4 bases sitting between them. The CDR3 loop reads CASSPTNTEAFF. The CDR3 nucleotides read TGTGCCAGCTCACCGACTAACACTGAAGCTTTCTTT.

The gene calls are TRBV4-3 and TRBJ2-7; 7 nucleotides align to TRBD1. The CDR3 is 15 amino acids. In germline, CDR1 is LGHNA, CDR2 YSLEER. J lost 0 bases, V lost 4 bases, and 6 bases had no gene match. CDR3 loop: CASSRLGGSSYEQYF. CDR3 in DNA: TGCGCCAGCAGCCGCCTAGGGGGCTCCTCCTACGAGCAGTACTTC.

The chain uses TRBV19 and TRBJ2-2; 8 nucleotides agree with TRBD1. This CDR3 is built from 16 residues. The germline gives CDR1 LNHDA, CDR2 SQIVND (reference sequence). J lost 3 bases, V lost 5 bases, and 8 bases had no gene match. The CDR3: CASSPRTGWDTGELFF. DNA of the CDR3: TGTGCCAGTAGTCCTCGGACAGGGTGGGACACCGGGGAGCTGTTTTTT.